This TCR beta chain was identified during a study of blood T cells in healthy people across ages. This clonotype was seen a few times. The antigen remains undetermined. A second roughly 6 to 11 cycle PCR used barcoded and J-beta primers. Carrying 12 random nucleotides, a template-switch adaptor labeled each individual cDNA molecule. TCRdb itself ran the 5' RACE reads through MiXCR, one entry per CDR3 protein. This table holds hundreds of thousands of distinct CDR3 sequences, around half found once. Total RNA extracted from each sample amounted to at least 6 micrograms. Germline CDR1 reads LGHNA; CDR2 reads YNFKEQ. The J segment lost 3 bases and the V segment lost 0 bases, leaving 4 bases of the junction unmatched. The CDR3 has 15 residues. The study, taken as a whole, reports: More naive CD4+ cells and higher diversity were found in long-lived than in aged donors.

The chain combines TRBV4-2 with TRBJ2-7; 8 nucleotides match TRBD1. This sequence was found in an elderly man in good health. Sequencing used blood. CDR3 DNA sequence: TGTGCCAGCAGCCAAGAGACAGGGGTAGTCTACGAGCAGTACTTC. It translates to CASSQETGVVYEQYF.